This TCR beta chain was retrieved from a study of CD4 T cell repertoires in COVID-19. Trimming removed 5 bases from V and 1 base from J, with 6 bases in between. Germline-derived CDR1 and CDR2 are SGHRS and YFSETQ. The CDR3 consists of 12 residues. Assay: immunoSEQ multiplex PCR; the TCRdb copy retains only in-frame clones and omits some. Of more than 65,000 clones detected, 83% appear once; the ten largest clones hold about 0.5%. Samples came from patients recovered from mild-to-severe COVID-19. Sequencing was done directly on freshly isolated, uncultured memory T cells. The sample was CD4+ T cells from peripheral blood, taken after recovery from COVID-19. The J gene is TRBJ2-5, the V gene TRBV5-1; no clear D gene. This receptor was obtained from a human donor who had COVID-19. CDR3 region: CASRGFQETQYF. The CDR3 nucleotides read TGCGCCAGCAGAGGGTTCCAAGAGACCCAGTACTTC.